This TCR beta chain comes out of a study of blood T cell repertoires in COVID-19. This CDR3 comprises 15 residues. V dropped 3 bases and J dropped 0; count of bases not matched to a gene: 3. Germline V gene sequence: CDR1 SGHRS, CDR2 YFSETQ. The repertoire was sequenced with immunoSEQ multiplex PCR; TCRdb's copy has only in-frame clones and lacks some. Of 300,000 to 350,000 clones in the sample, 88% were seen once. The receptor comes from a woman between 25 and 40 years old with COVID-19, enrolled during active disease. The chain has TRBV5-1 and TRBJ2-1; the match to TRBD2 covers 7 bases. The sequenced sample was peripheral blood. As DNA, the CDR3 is TGCGCCAGCAGCTGGGAGGGCTACTCCTACAATGAGCAGTTCTTC. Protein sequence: CASSWEGYSYNEQFF.